This T cell receptor beta chain was profiled in a study of T cell repertoires in cytomegalovirus infection. TCRdb called the reads again in MiXCR, with one record for every CDR3 protein. This table has about half a million distinct CDR3 sequences, about 33% appearing once. The sample holds many counts of this clonotype. Its specificity is unknown. The CDR3 consists of 13 residues. Germline CDR1 SGHTA, CDR2 FQGNSA. V was trimmed by 5 bases and J by 6 bases, leaving 12 bases between them. This rearrangement joins TRBV7-2 to TRBJ2-3, with a weak D call TRBD2 (6 bases). The source of this sequence is a human donor in good health (CMV status not recorded). Some clones in this sample may be carry-over from other donors' samples. The specimen comprised cultured PBMCs, sampled from culture after CMV antigen stimulation. The DNA of the CDR3 is TGTGCCAGCAGCCCGACTAGAGAGGATACGCAGTATTTT. Protein product: CASSPTREDTQYF.